The rows below give T cell receptor beta chains drawn from one sample of a study of T cells in Graves' hyperthyroidism and ophthalmopathy. TCRdb analysed the multiplex PCR reads with MiXCR anew, one entry per CDR3 protein. Of hundreds of thousands of distinct CDR3 sequences listed, approximately 42% were seen once; the top ten hold under 8%. Source material: peripheral blood or thyroid tissue (not recorded which). These receptors were taken from an adult man with Graves' disease, either hyperthyroidism or ophthalmopathy (not recorded which). The CDR3 runs from the conserved cysteine through the conserved F or W. A D gene is named only where the DNA matches it firmly. Some rows mark clone size as missing; the rest say once, few, many or name a class of expanded clone.

J: TRBJ1-1; size: many; length: 12; V: TRBV7-9; D: NA; DNA: TGCGCCAGCAGCTTGCCGGGCACTGAAGCTTTCTTT; CDR3: CASSLPGTEAFF
J: TRBJ1-1; size: many; length: 15; V: TRBV15; D: NA; DNA: TGTGCCACCAGCAGAGATCGGGGATTGAACACTGAAGCTTTCTTT; CDR3: CATSRDRGLNTEAFF
J: TRBJ1-1; size: NA; length: 13; V: TRBV29-1; D: TRBD1; DNA: TGCAGAGAAGACAGGGTTCAGGACACTGAAGCTTTCTTT; CDR3: CREDRVQDTEAFF
J: TRBJ1-2; size: many; length: 12; V: TRBV29-1; D: NA; DNA: TGCAGCGCGGGACCCTGGAGCTATGGCTACACCTTC; CDR3: CSAGPWSYGYTF
J: TRBJ1-6; size: NA; length: 13; V: TRBV12-3/TRBV12-4; D: NA; DNA: TGTGCCAGCAGTTTAATGAGGGGTTCACCCCTCCACTTT; CDR3: CASSLMRGSPLHF
J: TRBJ2-7; size: NA; length: 14; V: TRBV9; D: NA; DNA: TGTGCCAGCAGCGTCAGCCCATCAAACTACGAGCAGTACTTC; CDR3: CASSVSPSNYEQYF
J: TRBJ1-1; size: NA; length: 11; V: TRBV2; D: NA; DNA: TGTGCCAGCAGTTGGGACCGTAAAGCTTTCTTT; CDR3: CASSWDRKAFF
J: TRBJ1-1; size: NA; length: 14; V: TRBV2; D: NA; DNA: TGTGCCAGCAGTCCCCTCGCCGGACTCACTGAAGCTTTCTTT; CDR3: CASSPLAGLTEAFF
J: TRBJ2-7; size: NA; length: 16; V: TRBV7-3; D: NA; DNA: TGTGCCAGCAGCCCCGGGCAGCAGCGGAGGTCCTACGAGCAGTACTTC; CDR3: CASSPGQQRRSYEQYF
J: TRBJ2-6; size: many; length: 16; V: TRBV19; D: NA; DNA: TGTGCCAGTAGTACTTACAGGGCCTCTGGGGCCAACGTCCTGACTTTC; CDR3: CASSTYRASGANVLTF
J: TRBJ2-7; size: NA; length: 15; V: TRBV5-1; D: TRBD2; DNA: TGCGCCAGCAGCTCCGGGGCTAGCGGTCTATACGAGCAGTACTTC; CDR3: CASSSGASGLYEQYF
J: TRBJ2-2; size: NA; length: 16; V: TRBV12-3/TRBV12-4; D: TRBD2; DNA: TGTGCCAGCACCCTCCCAGGGAGGGCCGGAACCGGGGAGCTGTTTTTT; CDR3: CASTLPGRAGTGELFF
J: TRBJ1-5; size: NA; length: 14; V: TRBV14; D: TRBD1; DNA: TGTGCCAGCAGCCCTTACACAGGGGAAGAGACCCAGCATTTT; CDR3: CASSPYTGEETQHF
J: TRBJ1-2; size: many; length: 13; V: TRBV10-3; D: NA; DNA: TGTGCCATCAGTGTACAAGGGAACTATGGCTACACCTTC; CDR3: CAISVQGNYGYTF
J: TRBJ2-7; size: NA; length: 14; V: TRBV6-5; D: TRBD1; DNA: TGTGCCAGCAGCACCGACAGGGGGTCCTACGAGCAGTACTTC; CDR3: CASSTDRGSYEQYF
J: TRBJ2-5; size: NA; length: 13; V: TRBV7-2; D: NA; DNA: TGTGCCAGCAGTACAGCGGTGGAAGAGACCCAGTACTTC; CDR3: CASSTAVEETQYF
J: TRBJ1-4; size: many; length: 15; V: TRBV7-6; D: TRBD1; DNA: TGTGCCAGCAGCTCAGAGGACAGGGCCGAGGGTGGACTGTTTTTT; CDR3: CASSSEDRAEGGLFF
J: TRBJ1-4; size: NA; length: 16; V: TRBV10-3; D: NA; DNA: TGTGCCAGCAGTGAGTCTCCGGGACGGGCGGAGGAAAAACTGTTTTTT; CDR3: CASSESPGRAEEKLFF
J: TRBJ2-7; size: NA; length: 16; V: TRBV9; D: TRBD1; DNA: TGTGCCAGCAGCCCCTTCCCGGGACAGGGGGCTTACGAGCAGTACTTC; CDR3: CASSPFPGQGAYEQYF
J: TRBJ1-2; size: NA; length: 16; V: TRBV6-5; D: TRBD1; DNA: TGTGCCAGCAGTTACTCGACGACAGGGGCCCTTGATGGCTACACCTTC; CDR3: CASSYSTTGALDGYTF
J: TRBJ1-2; size: few; length: 12; V: TRBV29-1; D: TRBD1; DNA: TGCAGCGTTCGACAGGGGGGCGGTGGCTACACCTTC; CDR3: CSVRQGGGGYTF
J: TRBJ2-7; size: NA; length: 15; V: TRBV7-9; D: NA; DNA: TGTGCCAGCAGCCTCTTAGGGGCAGGGCTATCCGAGCAGTACTTC; CDR3: CASSLLGAGLSEQYF
J: TRBJ1-6; size: NA; length: 16; V: TRBV7-8; D: NA; DNA: TGTGCCAGCAGCTTAGCGCCGGGGGAACCTTATTCACCCCTCCACTTT; CDR3: CASSLAPGEPYSPLHF
J: TRBJ1-2; size: NA; length: 18; V: TRBV9; D: TRBD1; DNA: TGTGCCAGCAGCGTAGATCACGTGTGGAGACAGGGGGCGAATGGCTACACCTTC; CDR3: CASSVDHVWRQGANGYTF
J: TRBJ2-7; size: NA; length: 12; V: TRBV29-1; D: NA; DNA: TGCAGCGTTGACCCCACAGGAGACGAGCAGTACTTC; CDR3: CSVDPTGDEQYF
J: TRBJ1-6; size: many; length: 14; V: TRBV7-2; D: NA; DNA: TGTGCCAGCAGCTTGAGACAGTATAATTCACCCCTCCACTTT; CDR3: CASSLRQYNSPLHF
J: TRBJ1-6; size: once; length: 15; V: TRBV25-1; D: TRBD1; DNA: TGTGCCAGCAGGGGACAGAGCTCCTATAATTCACCCCTCCACTTT; CDR3: CASRGQSSYNSPLHF
J: TRBJ2-7; size: few; length: 14; V: TRBV19; D: NA; DNA: TGTGCCAGTAGTATAGTTCAGGGTAGCGACGAGCAGTACTTC; CDR3: CASSIVQGSDEQYF
J: TRBJ1-5; size: NA; length: 17; V: TRBV2; D: NA; DNA: TGTGCCAGCAGTGAAGCGCGTGGTGGAGTTGGCAATCAGCCCCAGCATTTT; CDR3: CASSEARGGVGNQPQHF
J: TRBJ1-5; size: many; length: 14; V: TRBV2; D: NA; DNA: TGTGCCAGCAGTGAAGAGGGAGGATATCAGCCCCAGCATTTT; CDR3: CASSEEGGYQPQHF
J: TRBJ1-5; size: many; length: 15; V: TRBV9; D: NA; DNA: TGTGCCAGCAGCGTAGCTGGGAACAGCAATCAGCCCCAGCATTTT; CDR3: CASSVAGNSNQPQHF
J: TRBJ1-1; size: many; length: 14; V: TRBV29-1; D: NA; DNA: TGCAGCGTTTACGAGGACAGCCGTTTCATTGAAGCTTTCTTT; CDR3: CSVYEDSRFIEAFF
J: TRBJ1-6; size: once; length: 13; V: TRBV25-1; D: NA; DNA: TGTGCTAGAATTGGACAGTATAATTCACCCCTCCACTTT; CDR3: CARIGQYNSPLHF
J: TRBJ1-1; size: NA; length: 14; V: TRBV11-2; D: NA; DNA: TGTGCCAGCAGCTTTGACAGCCTGAACACTGAAGCTTTCTTT; CDR3: CASSFDSLNTEAFF
J: TRBJ1-6; size: NA; length: 15; V: TRBV2; D: NA; DNA: TGTGCCAGCAGTGAAGCATGGGGGAGGGACTCACCCCTCCACTTT; CDR3: CASSEAWGRDSPLHF
J: TRBJ1-1; size: many; length: 15; V: TRBV5-1; D: TRBD1; DNA: TGCGCCAGCAGCTTGAACAGGGGGATGAACACTGAAGCTTTCTTT; CDR3: CASSLNRGMNTEAFF
J: TRBJ1-3; size: many; length: 14; V: TRBV20-1; D: NA; DNA: TGCAGTGCTAGAGGCGGTGGGAATGGAAACACCATATATTTT; CDR3: CSARGGGNGNTIYF
J: TRBJ2-5; size: NA; length: 15; V: TRBV29-1; D: TRBD2; DNA: TGCAGCGTTGCGGCTAGCGGGAGAGGTGTTGAGACCCAGTACTTC; CDR3: CSVAASGRGVETQYF